The table lists the clone carrying this T cell receptor (beta chain) with a few counts. V lost 7 bases and J 0 bases, leaving 12 bases between the germline ends. The CDR3 is 15 residues long. TCRdb reprocessed the RT-PCR reads via MiXCR and lists one record per CDR3 protein. The table has over 150,000 distinct CDR3 sequences, less than 45% seen once. The sample belongs to a study of patients and donors after allogeneic stem cell transplantation. Sequencing was done on a sample of blood, either unsorted or a sorted T cell fraction (not recorded which). The TCR sequence derives from a human donor who was either an allogeneic HSCT recipient or a stem cell or donor lymphocyte infusion donor (not recorded which). It is not recorded whose cells these are; they may come from a transplant donor. This chain links TRBV12-3 or TRBV12-4 with TRBJ1-4, with D unclear. This chain's CDR3 is CASTPGVATNEKLFF. The CDR3 bases are TGTGCCAGCACCCCAGGAGTAGCAACTAATGAAAAACTGTTTTTT.